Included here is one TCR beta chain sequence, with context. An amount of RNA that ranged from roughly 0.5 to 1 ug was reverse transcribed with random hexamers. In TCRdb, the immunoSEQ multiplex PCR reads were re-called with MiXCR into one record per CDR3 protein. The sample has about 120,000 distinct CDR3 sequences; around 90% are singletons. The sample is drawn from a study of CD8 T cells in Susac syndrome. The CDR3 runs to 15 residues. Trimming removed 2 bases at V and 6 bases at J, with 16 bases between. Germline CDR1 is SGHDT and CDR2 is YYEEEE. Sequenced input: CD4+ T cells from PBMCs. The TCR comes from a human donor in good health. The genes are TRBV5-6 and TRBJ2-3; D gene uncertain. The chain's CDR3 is CASSLYERMFDTQYF. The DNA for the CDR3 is TGTGCCAGCAGCTTATACGAGAGGATGTTCGATACGCAGTATTTT.